The text below deals with one T cell receptor beta chain. Antigen unknown. The sample originates from a study of CD8 T cells in Susac syndrome. Study at large: Patients with Susac syndrome, at blood draw, were therapy-naive, on corticosteroids, or on intravenous immunoglobulin alone. Study-level points and caveats: The study's TCR sequencing and HLA analysis covered a relatively small number of individuals, and the study acknowledged this.

V lost 6 bases to trimming and J lost 2 bases; unmatched junction nucleotides: 7. CDR3 length: 15 amino acids. Negative isolation yielded CD8+ and CD4+ T cells; FACS enriched TEMRA cells. The RNA input was about 0.5 to 1 ug, and it was reverse transcribed with random hexamers. MiXCR was run by TCRdb on the immunoSEQ multiplex PCR reads, yielding one entry per CDR3 protein. The data contain about 94,000 distinct CDR3 sequences, roughly 94% of them singletons. This chain links TRBV12-3 or TRBV12-4 with TRBJ2-3, with 8 bases aligning to TRBD2. What was sequenced was CD4+ T cells from PBMCs. The TCR sequence derives from a human donor with Susac syndrome. For the CDR3, the DNA is TGTGCCAGCAGCTTTAGCGGGGTCGCCACAGATACGCAGTATTTT. This encodes CASSFSGVATDTQYF.